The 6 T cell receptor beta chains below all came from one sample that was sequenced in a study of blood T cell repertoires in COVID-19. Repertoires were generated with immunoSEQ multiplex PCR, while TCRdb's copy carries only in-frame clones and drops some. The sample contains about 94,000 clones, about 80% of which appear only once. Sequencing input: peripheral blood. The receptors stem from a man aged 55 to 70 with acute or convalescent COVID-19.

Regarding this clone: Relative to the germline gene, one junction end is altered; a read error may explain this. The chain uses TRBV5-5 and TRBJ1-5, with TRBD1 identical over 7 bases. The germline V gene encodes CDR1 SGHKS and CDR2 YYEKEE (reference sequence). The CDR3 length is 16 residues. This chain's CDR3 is CVSSSQRDRNNQPQHF. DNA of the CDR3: TGTGTCAGCAGCTCACAAAGGGACAGAAACAATCAGCCCCAGCATTTT.

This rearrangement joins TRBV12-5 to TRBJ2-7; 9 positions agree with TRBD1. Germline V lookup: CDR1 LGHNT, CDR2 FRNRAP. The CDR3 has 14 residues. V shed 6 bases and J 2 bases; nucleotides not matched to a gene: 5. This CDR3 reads CASGPGQGPYEQYF. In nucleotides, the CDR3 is TGTGCTAGTGGGCCGGGACAGGGCCCCTACGAGCAGTACTTC.

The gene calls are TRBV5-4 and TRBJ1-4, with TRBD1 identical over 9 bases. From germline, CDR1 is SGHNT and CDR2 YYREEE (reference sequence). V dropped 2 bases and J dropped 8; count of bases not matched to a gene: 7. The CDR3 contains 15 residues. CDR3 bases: TGTGCCAGCAGCTTACAGGGGGCGGGAGAAGAAAAACTGTTTTTT. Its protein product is CASSLQGAGEEKLFF.

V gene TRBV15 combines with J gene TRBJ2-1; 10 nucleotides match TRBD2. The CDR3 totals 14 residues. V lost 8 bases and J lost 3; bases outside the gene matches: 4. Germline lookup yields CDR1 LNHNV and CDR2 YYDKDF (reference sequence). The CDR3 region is CATGRTSGYNEQFF. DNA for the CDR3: TGTGCCACCGGGCGGACTAGCGGCTACAATGAGCAGTTCTTC.

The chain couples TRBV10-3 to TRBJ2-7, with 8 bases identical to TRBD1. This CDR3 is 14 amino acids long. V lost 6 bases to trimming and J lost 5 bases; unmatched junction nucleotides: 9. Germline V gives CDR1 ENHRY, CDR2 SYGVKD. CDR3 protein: CAISSPMTGDEQYF. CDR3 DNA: TGTGCCATCAGCTCGCCGATGACAGGGGACGAGCAGTACTTC.

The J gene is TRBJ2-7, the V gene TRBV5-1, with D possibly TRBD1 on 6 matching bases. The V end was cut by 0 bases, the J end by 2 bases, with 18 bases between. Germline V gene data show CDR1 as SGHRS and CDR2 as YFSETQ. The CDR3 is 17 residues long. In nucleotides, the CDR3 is TGCGCCAGCAGCTTGGCCCTTCAAATGACAGGAACCTACGAGCAGTACTTC. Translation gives CASSLALQMTGTYEQYF.